This TCR beta chain was found in a study of vaccination and CD4 T cells after COVID-19. At the level of the study: For post-vaccine samples, collection took place a median about 72 days after dose two, ranging from 14 to 241. The authors exposed cells to overlapping spike peptides derived from SARS-CoV-2, HCoV-NL63, HCoV-OC43 and HCoV-229E.

Cultured CD4+ T cell DNA was sequenced using the Oncomine TCR Beta short-read assay. Genomic DNA was taken out of cultured CD4+ T cells by extraction. TCRdb re-analysed the PCR reads in MiXCR, keeping a single row per CDR3 protein. The top ten hold about 31% of the sample, which has a few thousand distinct CDR3 sequences, about half seen once. About this clonotype: Its antigen remains unidentified.

The CDR3 consists of 12 residues. V was pared by 10 bases and J by 5 bases, with 14 bases between. CDR1 SNHLY and CDR2 FYNNEI come from the germline V gene. Described treatment: approximately 10-day PBMC culture with coronavirus spike peptide pools or control peptides (ViraFEST assay). V and J are TRBV2 and TRBJ2-5, with D tentatively TRBD2 (5 bases). Sequencing used CD4+ T cells from blood, cultured in vitro. This clonotype originated in a human donor who had recovered from COVID-19. CDR3 nucleotides: TGTGCCACCCAGTCTCCGGGGGAGACCCAGTACTTC. Protein sequence: CATQSPGETQYF.